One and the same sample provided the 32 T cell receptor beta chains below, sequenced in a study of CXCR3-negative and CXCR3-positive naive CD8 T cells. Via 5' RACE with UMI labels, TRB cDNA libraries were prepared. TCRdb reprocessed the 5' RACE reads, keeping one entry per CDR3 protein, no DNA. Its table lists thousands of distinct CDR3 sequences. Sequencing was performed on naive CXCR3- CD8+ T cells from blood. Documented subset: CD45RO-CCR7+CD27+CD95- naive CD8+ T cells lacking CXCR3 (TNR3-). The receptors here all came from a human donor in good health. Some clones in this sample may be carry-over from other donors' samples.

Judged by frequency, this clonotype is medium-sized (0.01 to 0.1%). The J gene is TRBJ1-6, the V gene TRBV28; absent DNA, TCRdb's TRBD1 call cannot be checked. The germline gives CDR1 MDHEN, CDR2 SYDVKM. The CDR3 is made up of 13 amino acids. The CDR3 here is CASIGENKSPLHF.

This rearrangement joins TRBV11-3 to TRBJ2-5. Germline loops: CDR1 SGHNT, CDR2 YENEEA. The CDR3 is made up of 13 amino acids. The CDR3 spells CASVGEEQETQYF.

This CDR3 reads CASSQKPLIGELFF. V gene TRBV4-2 combines with J gene TRBJ2-2. The germline V gene has CDR1 LGHNA and CDR2 YNFKEQ. CDR3 length equals 14 residues.

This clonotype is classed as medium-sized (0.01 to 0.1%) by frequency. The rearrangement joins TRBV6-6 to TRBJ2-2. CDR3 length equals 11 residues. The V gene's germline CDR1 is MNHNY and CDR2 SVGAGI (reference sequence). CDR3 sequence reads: CASTDSGELFF.

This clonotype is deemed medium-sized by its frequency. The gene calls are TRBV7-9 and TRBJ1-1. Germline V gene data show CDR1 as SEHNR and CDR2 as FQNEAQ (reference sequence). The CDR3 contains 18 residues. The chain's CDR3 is CASSPPAMSGFANTEAFF.

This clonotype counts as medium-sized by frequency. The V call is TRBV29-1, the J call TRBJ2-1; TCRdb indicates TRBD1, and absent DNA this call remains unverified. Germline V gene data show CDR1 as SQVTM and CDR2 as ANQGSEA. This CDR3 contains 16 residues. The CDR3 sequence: CSVGPRTGGTGNEQFF.

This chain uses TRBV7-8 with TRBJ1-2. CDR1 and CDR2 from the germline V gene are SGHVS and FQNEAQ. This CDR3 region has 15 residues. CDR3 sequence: CASSPDVDGDYGYTF.

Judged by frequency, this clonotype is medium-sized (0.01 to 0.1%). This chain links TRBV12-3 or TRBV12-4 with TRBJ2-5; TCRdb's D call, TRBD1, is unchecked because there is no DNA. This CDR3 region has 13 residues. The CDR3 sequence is CASRSGARETQYF.

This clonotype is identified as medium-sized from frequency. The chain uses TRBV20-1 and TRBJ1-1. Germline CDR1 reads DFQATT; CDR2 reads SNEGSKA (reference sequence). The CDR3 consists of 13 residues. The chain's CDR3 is CSARDGTNTEAFF.

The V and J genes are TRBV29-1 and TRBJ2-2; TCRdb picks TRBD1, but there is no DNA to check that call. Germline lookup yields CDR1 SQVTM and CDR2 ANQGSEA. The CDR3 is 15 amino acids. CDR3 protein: CSVVGPGVSTGELFF.

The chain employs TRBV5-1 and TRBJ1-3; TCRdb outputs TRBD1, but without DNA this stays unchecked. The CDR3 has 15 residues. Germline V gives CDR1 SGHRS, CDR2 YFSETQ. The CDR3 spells CASSTTGGSGNTIYF.

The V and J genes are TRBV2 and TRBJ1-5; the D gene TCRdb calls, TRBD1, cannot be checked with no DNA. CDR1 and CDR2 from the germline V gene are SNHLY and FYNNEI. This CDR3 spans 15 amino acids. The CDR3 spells CASSEAATGVQPQHF.

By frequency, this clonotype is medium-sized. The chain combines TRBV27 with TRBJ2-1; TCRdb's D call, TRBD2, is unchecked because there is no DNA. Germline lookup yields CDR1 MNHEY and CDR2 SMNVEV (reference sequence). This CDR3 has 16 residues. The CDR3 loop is CASRKGTSGSSDEQFF.

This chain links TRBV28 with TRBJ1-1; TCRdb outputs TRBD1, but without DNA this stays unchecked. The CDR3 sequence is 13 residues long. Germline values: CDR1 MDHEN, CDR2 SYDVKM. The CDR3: CASSFGRDTEAFF.

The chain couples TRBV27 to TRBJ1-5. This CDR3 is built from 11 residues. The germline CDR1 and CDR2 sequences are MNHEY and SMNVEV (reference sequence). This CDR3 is CAVGRDQPQHF.

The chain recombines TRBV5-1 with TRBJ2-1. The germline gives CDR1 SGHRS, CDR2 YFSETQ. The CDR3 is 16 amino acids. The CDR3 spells CASSLEVRQTYNEQFF.

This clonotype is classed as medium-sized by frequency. CDR3 in amino acids: CASSPVPGGGTGANVLIF. V usage is TRBV4-2 and J usage is TRBJ2-6; without DNA, the TCRdb call of TRBD1 cannot be checked. The CDR3 is made up of 18 amino acids. Germline-derived CDR1 and CDR2 are LGHNA and YNFKEQ.

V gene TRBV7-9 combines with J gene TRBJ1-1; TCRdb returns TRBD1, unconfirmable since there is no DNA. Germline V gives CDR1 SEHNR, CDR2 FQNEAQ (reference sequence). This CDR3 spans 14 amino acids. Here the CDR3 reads CASSLGTGNTEAFF.

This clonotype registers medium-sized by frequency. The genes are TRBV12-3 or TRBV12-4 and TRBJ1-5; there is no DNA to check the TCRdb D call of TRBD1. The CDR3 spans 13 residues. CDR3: CASSPGYNQPQHF.

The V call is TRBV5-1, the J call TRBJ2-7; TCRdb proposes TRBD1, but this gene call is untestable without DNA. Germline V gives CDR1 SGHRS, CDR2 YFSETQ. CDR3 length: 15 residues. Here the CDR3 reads CASSLGGDTTYEQYF.

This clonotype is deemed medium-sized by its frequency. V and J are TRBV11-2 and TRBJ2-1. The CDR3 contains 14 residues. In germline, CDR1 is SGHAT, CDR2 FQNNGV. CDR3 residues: CASSLDTSYNEQFF.

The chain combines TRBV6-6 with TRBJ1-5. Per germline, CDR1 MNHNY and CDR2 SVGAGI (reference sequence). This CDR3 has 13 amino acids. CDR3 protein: CASRNYGNQPQHF.

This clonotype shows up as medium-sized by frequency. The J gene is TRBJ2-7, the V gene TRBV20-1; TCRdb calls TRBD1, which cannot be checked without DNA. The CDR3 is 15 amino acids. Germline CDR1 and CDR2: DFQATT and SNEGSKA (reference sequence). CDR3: CSARDSQGQPYEQYF.

The CDR3 sequence is CASSLAPRGRGYNEQFF. The chain has TRBV7-6 and TRBJ2-1; TCRdb's assignment of TRBD2 cannot be checked, as there is no DNA. This CDR3 contains 17 residues. CDR1 SGHVS and CDR2 FNYEAQ come from the germline V gene. Variable domain in full (rest from reference TRBV7-6 and TRBJ2-1): GAGVSQSPRYKVTKRGQDVALRCDPISGHVSLYWYRQALGQGPEFLTYFNYEAQQDKSGLPNDRFSAERPEGSISTLTIQRTEQRDSAMYRCASSLAPRGRGYNEQFFGPGTRLTVL.

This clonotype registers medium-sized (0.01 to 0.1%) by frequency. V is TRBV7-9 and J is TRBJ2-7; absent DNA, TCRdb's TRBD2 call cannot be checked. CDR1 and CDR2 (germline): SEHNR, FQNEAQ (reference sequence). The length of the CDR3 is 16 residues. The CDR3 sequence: CASSSVGAREPYEQYF.

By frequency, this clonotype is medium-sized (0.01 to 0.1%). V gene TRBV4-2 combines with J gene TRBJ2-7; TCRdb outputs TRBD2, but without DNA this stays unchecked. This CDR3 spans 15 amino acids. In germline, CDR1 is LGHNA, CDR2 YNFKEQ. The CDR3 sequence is CASSQYSGSGYEQYF.

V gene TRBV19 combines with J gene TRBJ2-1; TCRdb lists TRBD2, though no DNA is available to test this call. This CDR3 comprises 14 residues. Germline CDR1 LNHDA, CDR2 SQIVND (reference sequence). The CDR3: CASNPQAGYNEQFF.

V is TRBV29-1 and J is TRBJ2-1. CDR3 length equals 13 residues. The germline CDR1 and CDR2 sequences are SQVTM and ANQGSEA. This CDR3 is CSVEDRTYNEQFF.

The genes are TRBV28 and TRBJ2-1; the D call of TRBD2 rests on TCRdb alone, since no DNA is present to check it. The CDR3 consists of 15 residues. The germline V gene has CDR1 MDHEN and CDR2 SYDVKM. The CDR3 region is CASSLGLAEVNEQFF.

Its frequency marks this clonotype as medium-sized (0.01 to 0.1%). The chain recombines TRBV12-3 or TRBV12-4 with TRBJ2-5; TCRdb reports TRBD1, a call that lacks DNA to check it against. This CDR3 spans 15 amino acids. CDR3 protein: CASRLGDRAQETQYF.

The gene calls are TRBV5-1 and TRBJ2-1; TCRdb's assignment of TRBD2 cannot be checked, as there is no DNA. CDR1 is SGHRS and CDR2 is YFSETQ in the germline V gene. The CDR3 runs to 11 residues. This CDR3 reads CASSYSGGLFF.

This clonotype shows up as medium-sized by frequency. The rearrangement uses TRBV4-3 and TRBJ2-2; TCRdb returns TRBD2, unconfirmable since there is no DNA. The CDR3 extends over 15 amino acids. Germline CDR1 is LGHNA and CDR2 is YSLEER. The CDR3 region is CASSPQSSGTGELFF.